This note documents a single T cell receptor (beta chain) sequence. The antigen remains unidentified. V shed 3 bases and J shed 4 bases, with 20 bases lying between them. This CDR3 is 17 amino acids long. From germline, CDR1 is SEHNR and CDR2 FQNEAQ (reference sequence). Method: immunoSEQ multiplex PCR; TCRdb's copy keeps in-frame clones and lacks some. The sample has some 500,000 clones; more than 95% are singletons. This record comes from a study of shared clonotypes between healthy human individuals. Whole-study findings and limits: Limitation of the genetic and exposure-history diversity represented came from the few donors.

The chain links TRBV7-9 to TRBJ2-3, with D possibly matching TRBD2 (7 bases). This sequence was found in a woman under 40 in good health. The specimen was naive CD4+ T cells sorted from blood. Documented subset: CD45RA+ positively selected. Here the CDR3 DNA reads TGTGCCAGCAGCTTTAGGGGGAGGGCCCTCGGGGCAGATACGCAGTATTTT. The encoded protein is CASSFRGRALGADTQYF.